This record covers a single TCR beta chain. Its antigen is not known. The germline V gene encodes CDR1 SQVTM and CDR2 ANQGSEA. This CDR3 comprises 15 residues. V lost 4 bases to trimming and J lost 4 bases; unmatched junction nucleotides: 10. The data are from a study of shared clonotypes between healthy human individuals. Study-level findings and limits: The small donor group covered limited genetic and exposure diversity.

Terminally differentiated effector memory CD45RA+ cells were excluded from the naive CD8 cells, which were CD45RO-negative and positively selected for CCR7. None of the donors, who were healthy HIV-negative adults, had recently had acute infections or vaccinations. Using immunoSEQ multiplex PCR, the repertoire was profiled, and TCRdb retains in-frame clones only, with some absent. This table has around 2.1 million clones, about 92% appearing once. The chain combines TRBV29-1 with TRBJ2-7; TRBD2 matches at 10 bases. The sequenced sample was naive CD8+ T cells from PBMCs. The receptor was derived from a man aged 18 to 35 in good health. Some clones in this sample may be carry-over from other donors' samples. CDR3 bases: TGCAGCGTTGGGGGACTAGCGCCTAAACCTTACGAGCAGTACTTC. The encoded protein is CSVGGLAPKPYEQYF.